This TCR beta chain was identified in a study of cytomegalovirus exposure and HLA in healthy donors. This clone was seen just once. Its specificity is not known. Amplification used 60 Vbeta primers and 13 Jbeta primers. Sequencing used immunoSEQ multiplex PCR; TCRdb keeps in-frame clones, though not all of them. The data hold 300,000 or so clones, with about 83% observed a single time. V was trimmed by 1 base and J by 14 bases, leaving 16 bases between them. The CDR3 runs 12 residues. CDR1 and CDR2 from the germline V gene are GTSNPN and SVGIG (reference sequence). Study-wide points: Clonal expansion, a later analysis showed, was greater in HLA-associated TCR beta chains than in equally common others. Most TCRs appeared rarely, but some public TCRs recurred in many donors.

The chain has TRBV30 and TRBJ2-3; D is possibly TRBD2 (5 bases). Material: PBMCs. The origin of this receptor is a woman in her 40s in good health and CMV-seropositive. CDR3 DNA sequence: TGTGCCTGGAGTGGCCAGCGGCGCTTAAGGTATTTT. Amino acid sequence: CAWSGQRRLRYF. The full variable domain, completed using reference TRBV30 and TRBJ2-3, is SQTIHQWPATLVQPVGSPLSLECTVEGTSNPNLYWYRQAAGRGLQLLFYSVGIGQISSEVPQNLSASRPQDRQFILSSKKLLLSDSGFYLCAWSGQRRLRYFGPGTRLTVL.